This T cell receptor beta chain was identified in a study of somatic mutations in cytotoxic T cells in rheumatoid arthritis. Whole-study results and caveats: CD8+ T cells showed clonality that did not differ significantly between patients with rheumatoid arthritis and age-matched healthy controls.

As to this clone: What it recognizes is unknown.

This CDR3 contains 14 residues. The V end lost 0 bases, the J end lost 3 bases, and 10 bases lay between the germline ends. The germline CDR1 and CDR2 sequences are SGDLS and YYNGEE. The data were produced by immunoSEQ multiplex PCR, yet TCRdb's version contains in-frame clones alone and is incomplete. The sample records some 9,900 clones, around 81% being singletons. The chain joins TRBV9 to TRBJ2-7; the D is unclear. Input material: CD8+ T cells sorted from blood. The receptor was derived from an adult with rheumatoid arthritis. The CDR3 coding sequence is TGTGCCAGCAGCGTAGGCGACTGGGGCTACGAGCAGTACTTC. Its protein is CASSVGDWGYEQYF.